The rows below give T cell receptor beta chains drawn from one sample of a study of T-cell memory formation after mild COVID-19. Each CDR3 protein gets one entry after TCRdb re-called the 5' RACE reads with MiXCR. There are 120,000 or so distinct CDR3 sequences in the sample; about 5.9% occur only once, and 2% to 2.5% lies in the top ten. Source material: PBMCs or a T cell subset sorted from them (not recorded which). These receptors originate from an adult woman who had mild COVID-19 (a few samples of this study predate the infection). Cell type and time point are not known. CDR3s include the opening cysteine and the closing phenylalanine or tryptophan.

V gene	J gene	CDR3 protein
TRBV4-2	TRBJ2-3	CASSQDWGTSTDTQYF
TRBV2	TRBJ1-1	CASSEGTAIMNTEAFF
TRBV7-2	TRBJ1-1	CASSPWGGVDTEAFF
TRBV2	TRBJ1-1	CASSEENTEAFF
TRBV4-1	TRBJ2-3	CASTRGGENTQYF
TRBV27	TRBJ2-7	CASSIRQGGIIDEQYF
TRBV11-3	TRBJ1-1	CASSLDGRGGNTEAFF
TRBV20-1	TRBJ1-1	CSAKGPGRVGAFF
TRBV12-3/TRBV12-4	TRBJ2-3	CASGPSRAGGTDTQYF
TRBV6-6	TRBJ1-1	CASSPDRPGWAFF
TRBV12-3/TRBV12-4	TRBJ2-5	CASSLAKKLAGGKDQYF
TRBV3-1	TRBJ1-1	CASSQVQGAVRAFF
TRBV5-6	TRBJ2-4	CASSLRQAKNIQYF
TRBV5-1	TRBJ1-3	CASSLGQLNSGNTIYF
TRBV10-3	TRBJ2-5	CAISPGTAQETQYF
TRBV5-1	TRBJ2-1	CASSWTDNEQFF
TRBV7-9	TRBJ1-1	CASSFGQGPATEAFF
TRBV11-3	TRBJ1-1	CASSLGRYTEAFF
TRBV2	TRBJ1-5	CASTVAGQGNQPQHF
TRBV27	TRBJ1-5	CASSLWGGGDNQPQHF
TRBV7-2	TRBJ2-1	CASSRGTSDNTLHNEQFF
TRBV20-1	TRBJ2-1	CSARRVLTSAHNEQFF
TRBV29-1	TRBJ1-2	CSAGTGPNYGYTF
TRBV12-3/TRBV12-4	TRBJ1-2	CASRSVEGFGYTF
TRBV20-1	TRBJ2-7	CSARDAGSSYEQYF
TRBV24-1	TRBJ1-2	CATSDAGDYGYTF
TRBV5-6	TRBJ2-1	CASTYRTSGSHEQFF
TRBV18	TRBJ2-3	CASSRLAGEPTDTQYF
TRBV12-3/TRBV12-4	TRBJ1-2	CASSILKNYGYTF
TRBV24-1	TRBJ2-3	CATSDQGRSDTQYF
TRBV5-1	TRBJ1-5	CASSLGLSHNQPQHF
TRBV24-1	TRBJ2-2	CATTAPGAGELFF